These 10 T cell receptor beta chains were all obtained from the same sample, sequenced in a study of blood T cell repertoires in COVID-19. Clones were sequenced by immunoSEQ multiplex PCR, and TCRdb holds only the in-frame ones, with some missing. The table has fewer than 130,000 clones, roughly four fifths seen once; the top ten hold about 15%. Input material: peripheral blood. Receptors were obtained from a woman aged 60 to 75 with acute or convalescent COVID-19.

The chain uses TRBV4-1 and TRBJ1-1, with TRBD1 identical over 7 bases. Germline V gives CDR1 MGHRA, CDR2 YSYEKL. V shed 7 bases, J shed 1 base, and the junction held 12 bases outside the gene matches. The CDR3 is 16 amino acids. The chain's CDR3 is CASTLVLGTANTEAFF. The DNA for the CDR3 is TGCGCCAGCACCCTAGTCTTAGGGACAGCGAACACTGAAGCTTTCTTT.

A word on this clone: In the same sample, other DNA sequences code for this CDR3. The V call is TRBV20-1, the J call TRBJ2-7; tentative D call: TRBD2 (6 bases). Trimming removed 3 bases at V and 0 bases at J, with 9 bases between. This CDR3 is built from 13 residues. In germline, CDR1 is DFQATT, CDR2 SNEGSKA (reference sequence). CDR3 nucleotides: TGCAGTGCTAGTCGGGACTCCTCCTACGAGCAGTACTTC. This sequence encodes CSASRDSSYEQYF.

This clone was counted between two and nine times. The chain is built from TRBV5-1 and TRBJ2-2; D is unclear. With 4 bases removed from V and 2 bases from J, the gap between germline ends came to 15 bases. Germline V gives CDR1 SGHRS, CDR2 YFSETQ. The CDR3 totals 16 residues. CDR3 nucleotide sequence: TGCGCCAGCAGCCGCCTCGACACGGCAAACACCGGGGAGCTGTTTTTT. Encoded protein: CASSRLDTANTGELFF.

This chain uses TRBV19 with TRBJ1-1; TRBD1 matches 8 bases. This CDR3 is built from 16 residues. The J segment lost 11 bases and the V segment lost 6 bases, leaving 20 bases of the junction unmatched. The germline CDR1 and CDR2 sequences are LNHDA and SQIVND (reference sequence). CDR3 protein: CASRSPPGQEWGGAFF. CDR3 nucleotides: TGTGCCAGTAGGTCGCCACCGGGACAGGAATGGGGGGGTGCTTTCTTT.

This clone was recorded once. The genes are TRBV11-3 and TRBJ2-5, with 8 bases matching TRBD1. The CDR3 has 14 residues. The germline V gene has CDR1 SGHNT and CDR2 YENEEA. Trimming at V came to 1 base and at J to 2 bases, leaving 0 bases not matched to a gene. The CDR3 DNA follows: TGTGCCAGCAGCTTAGGGGACAGGCAAGAGACCCAGTACTTC. Encoded protein: CASSLGDRQETQYF.

The chain is built from TRBV2 and TRBJ1-2; unclear D gene. CDR3 length: 14 residues. CDR1 and CDR2 from the germline V gene are SNHLY and FYNNEI. V was shortened by 8 bases and J by 0 bases, with 13 bases between the two germline ends. The CDR3 reads CASGERRANYGYTF. DNA for the CDR3: TGTGCCAGCGGAGAGAGGAGGGCTAACTATGGCTACACCTTC. Combining the CDR3 with reference TRBV2 and TRBJ1-2 gives the whole variable domain EPEVTQTPSHQVTQMGQEVILRCVPISNHLYFYWYRQILGQKVEFLVSFYNNEISEKSEIFDDQFSVERPDGSNFTLKIRSTKLEDSAMYFCASGERRANYGYTFGSGTRLTVV.

This chain joins TRBV10-2 and TRBJ2-7, with TRBD1 matching over 7 bases. The CDR3 has 13 residues. V gave up 6 bases and J gave up 0 bases; unmatched junction bases: 2. CDR1 and CDR2 (germline): WSHSY, SAAADI. This CDR3 is CASSRDSSYEQYF. The CDR3, as DNA: TGCGCCAGCAGCCGGGACAGCTCCTACGAGCAGTACTTC.

This rearrangement joins TRBV3-1 (or the pseudogene TRBV3-2) to TRBJ1-5, with D unresolved. Germline V gene lookup returns CDR1 LGHDT and CDR2 YNNKEL (reference sequence). Trimming cost V 1 base and J 0 bases, with 4 bases left between them. CDR3 length equals 14 residues. This chain's CDR3 is CASSQGSSNQPQHF. The CDR3 DNA reads as TGTGCCAGCAGCCAAGGGAGTAGCAATCAGCCCCAGCATTTT.

V gene TRBV7-3 combines with J gene TRBJ2-1, with 11 bases lining up with TRBD1. Germline V gives CDR1 SGHTA, CDR2 FQGTGA. V was pared by 0 bases and J by 7 bases, with 8 bases of the junction left unmatched. This CDR3 has 17 residues. The CDR3 DNA sequence: TGTGCCAGCAGCTTAACGGCCGGACAGGGGGCGCGAAATGAGCAGTTCTTC. Its translation is CASSLTAGQGARNEQFF.

This clone was detected only a few times. The chain links TRBV27 to TRBJ2-7; 9 positions agree with TRBD1. V trimming: 5 bases; J trimming: 4 bases; junction bases outside the gene matches: 9. CDR3 length equals 15 residues. The germline V gene has CDR1 MNHEY and CDR2 SMNVEV (reference sequence). In nucleotides, the CDR3 is TGTGCCAGCAGTATAGGGACAGGGAGGTCTTACGAGCAGTACTTC. Residues: CASSIGTGRSYEQYF.